This T cell receptor beta chain stems from a study of Ad26.COV2.S vaccination and SARS-CoV-2 variants. The overall study: In the study, Ad26.COV2.S was injected intramuscularly once, or twice 56 days apart. General study results and limits: Relative to placebo recipients, vaccine recipients exhibited elevated spike-specific TCR breadth. CD8+ and CD4+ T cells specific for spike reportedly responded with substantial breadth after vaccination. With respect to non-spike TCR breadth, vaccine and placebo recipients were similar.

This clone came up once. The target antigen is unknown. The V gene lost 1 base and the J gene lost 1 base, with 8 bases spanning the gap. CDR1 is SGHAT and CDR2 is FQNNGV in the germline V gene. The CDR3 is 14 amino acids. Sample treatment: about 20 received Ad26.COV2.S at low or high dose, single or two shots; about 5 received placebo; per-sample allocation not given. Specimens were obtained on day 63 following the first vaccine or placebo injection. The method was immunoSEQ multiplex PCR; TCRdb's version includes in-frame clones alone and lacks a portion of them. The table has 300,000 to 450,000 clones, 80% to 90% seen once.

The receptor was derived from a person aged 18-65 years who received the Ad26.COV2.S COVID-19 vaccine or a placebo. The sequencing here drew on peripheral blood, taken in a trial of Ad26.COV2.S vaccine versus placebo. This sequence joins TRBV11-2 and TRBJ2-7; tentative D call: TRBD2 (6 bases). The CDR3, as DNA: TGTGCCAGCAGCTTAGCTCTAGCGTCCTACGAGCAGTACTTC. Its protein product is CASSLALASYEQYF.